These 13 T cell receptor beta chains were all obtained from the same sample, sequenced in a study of T cell repertoires in cytomegalovirus infection. Each CDR3 protein gets one entry after TCRdb re-called the reads with MiXCR. The profile covers just over 150,000 distinct CDR3 sequences, with roughly a quarter appearing a single time and approximately 10% taken by the ten largest. Sequencing input: PBMCs. The receptors shown here come from a human donor in good health (CMV status not recorded). Some clones in this sample may be carry-over from other donors' samples.

This clonotype was seen just once. The V and J genes are TRBV19 and TRBJ2-3; D is unclear. This CDR3 region has 14 residues. Trimming cost V 3 bases and J 7 bases, with 14 bases left between them. Germline V gene sequence: CDR1 LNHDA, CDR2 SQIVND (reference sequence). CDR3 nucleotide sequence: TGTGCCAGTAGTATTACGGAATCCAGTCATACGCAGTATTTT. It yields the protein CASSITESSHTQYF.

The chain recombines TRBV29-1 with TRBJ1-2; 12 bases match TRBD1. Losses at the gene ends were 5 bases for V and 7 bases for J; bases not matched to a gene: 5. The CDR3 is 13 amino acids. The V gene's germline CDR1 is SQVTM and CDR2 ANQGSEA. CDR3 in amino acids: CSVKGQGAGGYTF. CDR3 sequence (DNA): TGCAGCGTTAAGGGACAGGGGGCAGGTGGCTACACCTTC.

The rearrangement uses TRBV7-2 and TRBJ1-2, with D maybe TRBD1 (6 bases). The germline V gene has CDR1 SGHTA and CDR2 FQGNSA. The V end was cut by 1 base, the J end by 5 bases, with 14 bases between. The CDR3 totals 15 residues. The CDR3 protein is CASSLDRADIYGYTF. CDR3 in DNA: TGTGCCAGCAGCTTAGACAGGGCTGATATTTATGGCTACACCTTC.

The V gene is TRBV19, the J gene TRBJ2-7, with D tentatively TRBD2 (5 bases). V lost 2 bases, J lost 2 bases, and 13 bases lay in between. Germline CDR1 is LNHDA and CDR2 is SQIVND (reference sequence). The CDR3 contains 15 residues. The CDR3 DNA sequence: TGTGCCAGTAGTATAAGGGAGACTCTAACCTACGAGCAGTACTTC. Protein: CASSIRETLTYEQYF.

A few counts support this clonotype. The V and J genes are TRBV12-3 or TRBV12-4 and TRBJ2-5, with a possible D match to TRBD2 (5 bases). The ends were cut back, 2 bases at V and 3 bases at J, with 22 bases in the middle. The CDR3 has 18 amino acids. The CDR3 nucleotides are TGTGCCAGCAGTTTACCGACAACGGCGGGCGATGTAGAAGAGACCCAGTACTTC. This encodes CASSLPTTAGDVEETQYF.

Many counts were recorded for this clonotype. The chain uses TRBV7-2 and TRBJ2-2; a weak D match, TRBD2 (5 bases). The CDR3 has 13 residues. V was cut by 6 bases and J by 5 bases, with 10 bases left in between. Germline assignment: CDR1 SGHTA and CDR2 FQGNSA. The chain's CDR3 is CASSSGLTGELFF. DNA for the CDR3: TGTGCCAGCAGTTCTGGACTGACCGGGGAGCTGTTTTTT.

This clonotype was picked up one time. The gene calls are TRBV9 and TRBJ2-5, with TRBD1 identical over 10 bases. Trimming at V came to 3 bases and at J to 5 bases, leaving 7 bases not matched to a gene. CDR3 length: 15 residues. Germline CDR1 is SGDLS and CDR2 is YYNGEE. The CDR3 nucleotides are TGTGCCAGCAGCGCCGGGACAGGGGCTCGGGAGACCCAGTACTTC. Translation gives CASSAGTGARETQYF.

V and J are TRBV7-2 and TRBJ2-5; no definite D call. The CDR3 totals 13 residues. Germline loops: CDR1 SGHTA, CDR2 FQGNSA. V was trimmed by 3 bases and J by 5 bases, leaving 10 bases between them. The CDR3 nucleotides read TGTGCCAGCAGCTTTGAAAGGTTGGAGACCCAGTACTTC. Its translation is CASSFERLETQYF.

At least ten counts were recorded for this clonotype. The V call is TRBV7-2, the J call TRBJ2-5, with D tentatively TRBD2 (7 bases). Trimming shortened V by 5 bases and J by 3 bases, and 16 bases separated the two germline ends. Germline CDR1 and CDR2: SGHTA and FQGNSA. This CDR3 comprises 15 residues. The CDR3 DNA is TGTGCCAGCAGCCGTGGGGGCGGGGGAGAAGAGACCCAGTACTTC. Amino acid sequence: CASSRGGGGEETQYF.

This clonotype has only a few counts. The genes are TRBV6-5 and TRBJ2-6, with D unresolved. There are 15 residues in the CDR3. Germline CDR1 and CDR2: MNHEY and SVGAGI. The V gene lost 4 bases and the J gene lost 0 bases, with 7 bases spanning the gap. The CDR3 reads CASSWTGSGANVLTF. CDR3 DNA sequence: TGTGCCAGCAGTTGGACGGGCTCTGGGGCCAACGTCCTGACTTTC.

This clonotype was observed once. This chain uses TRBV7-6 with TRBJ1-4; TRBD1 might be the D (5 bases). Trimming removed 5 bases at V and 7 bases at J, with 20 bases between. This CDR3 contains 16 residues. CDR1 is SGHVS, CDR2 FNYEAQ, per germline. CDR3 nucleotide sequence: TGTGCCAGCAGCCCGACCCCCACCAGGGAGGGTGAAAAACTGTTTTTT. Its translation: CASSPTPTREGEKLFF. Full variable domain (outside the CDR3, taken from reference TRBV7-6 and TRBJ1-4): GAGVSQSPRYKVTKRGQDVALRCDPISGHVSLYWYRQALGQGPEFLTYFNYEAQQDKSGLPNDRFSAERPEGSISTLTIQRTEQRDSAMYRCASSPTPTREGEKLFFGSGTQLSVL.

The chain has TRBV5-1 and TRBJ2-1, with D possibly called TRBD1 or TRBD2 (5 bases each). From germline, CDR1 is SGHRS and CDR2 YFSETQ. V lost 6 bases and J 0 bases, leaving 31 bases between the germline ends. The length of the CDR3 is 21 residues. For the CDR3, the DNA is TGCGCCAGCATAAGGGGTACGCGAAGAGGCTGGGACCTTAGCTCCTACAATGAGCAGTTCTTC. This codes for CASIRGTRRGWDLSSYNEQFF.

The chain joins TRBV7-9 to TRBJ1-5; the D is unclear. In germline, CDR1 is SEHNR, CDR2 FQNEAQ (reference sequence). The V end lost 5 bases, the J end lost 0 bases, and 8 bases lay between the germline ends. CDR3 size: 14 residues. The CDR3 sequence: CASSLSNSNQPQHF. The DNA for the CDR3 is TGTGCCAGCAGCCTTAGTAATAGCAATCAGCCCCAGCATTTT.